This T cell receptor beta chain was identified during a study of OX40 agonist ivuxolimab in advanced cancers. As for the study in general: Partial responses were achieved by three patients, of whom one had hepatocellular carcinoma and two had cutaneous melanoma. General study points: On average, a greater number of expanded clones characterised CD8+ T cells relative to CD4+. Expansion of clones was among the lowest in partial responders at 0.1-3.0 mg/kg.

V lost 3 bases and J lost 0, with 6 bases in between. In germline, CDR1 is MNHEY, CDR2 SMNVEV (reference sequence). This CDR3 spans 13 amino acids. The sample holds a few counts of this clone. Its specificity is not known. Produced via immunoSEQ multiplex PCR; TCRdb's table is partial and in-frame only. The table lists about 58,000 clones, 75% to 90% of them singletons. The specimen was CD4+ or CD8+ T cells sorted from blood, collected in a trial of the OX40 agonist ivuxolimab. This chain connects TRBV27 to TRBJ2-7; D is unresolved. This sequence was found in an adult with an advanced solid tumor such as melanoma, head and neck, liver or kidney cancer. CDR3 in amino acids: CASSFGTSYEQYF. In DNA, the CDR3 is TGTGCCAGCAGTTTCGGCACCTCCTACGAGCAGTACTTC.